This T cell receptor (beta chain) was retrieved from a study of post-analysis software for immune sequencing data. Turning to the study itself: Recorded subtypes: relapsing-remitting, secondary progressive, progressive-relapsing; some patients unannotated. Findings and limits, study-wide: Comparison with controls showed significantly lower normalized Chao1 diversity in multiple sclerosis patients. Five or six TRBV segments, TRBV5-6, TRBV5-1 and TRBV20-1 among them, were found more frequent in patients than controls. F-measure co-clustering was strong for batch-matched samples.

Germline CDR1 MNHNS, CDR2 SASEGT. The V and J ends lost 2 bases and 4 bases respectively, with 12 bases between them. The CDR3 runs to 15 residues. A few counts support this clonotype. What it binds is unknown. TCR beta libraries were prepared from cDNA with unique molecular identifiers. T cells numbering about 1 to 11 million yielded some 500,000 cDNA molecules. TCRdb used MiXCR to reprocess the PCR reads, holding one entry per CDR3 protein. The sample consists of approximately 360,000 distinct CDR3 sequences, around a third of them appearing once. The chain employs TRBV6-1 and TRBJ1-5; TRBD1 might be the D (5 bases). Input material: blood. This clonotype was sampled from a girl aged 10 to 17 with multiple sclerosis. The CDR3 protein is CASSETKGRNQPQHF. The CDR3 DNA reads TGTGCCAGCAGTGAAACTAAGGGGAGGAATCAGCCCCAGCATTTT.